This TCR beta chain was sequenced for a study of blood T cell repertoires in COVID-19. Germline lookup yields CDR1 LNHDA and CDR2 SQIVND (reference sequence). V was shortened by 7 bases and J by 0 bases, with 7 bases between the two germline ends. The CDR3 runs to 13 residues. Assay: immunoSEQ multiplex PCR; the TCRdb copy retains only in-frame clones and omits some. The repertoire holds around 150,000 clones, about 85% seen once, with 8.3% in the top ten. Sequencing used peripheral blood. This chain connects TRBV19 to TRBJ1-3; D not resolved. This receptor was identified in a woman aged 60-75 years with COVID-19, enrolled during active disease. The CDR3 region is CASKGSSGNTIYF. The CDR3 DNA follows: TGTGCCAGTAAAGGGAGCTCTGGAAACACCATATATTTT.